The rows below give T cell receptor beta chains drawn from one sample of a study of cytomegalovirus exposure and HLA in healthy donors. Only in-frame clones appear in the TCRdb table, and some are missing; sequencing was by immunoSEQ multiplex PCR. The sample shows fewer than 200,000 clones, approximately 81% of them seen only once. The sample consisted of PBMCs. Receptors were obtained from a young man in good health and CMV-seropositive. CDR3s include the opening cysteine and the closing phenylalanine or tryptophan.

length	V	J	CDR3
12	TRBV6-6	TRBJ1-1	CASSYGTAEAFF
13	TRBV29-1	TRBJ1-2	CSASTGTSYGYTF
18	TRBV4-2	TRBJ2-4	CASSQLVGQGLAKNIQYF
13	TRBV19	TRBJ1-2	CASSIDRDNGYTF
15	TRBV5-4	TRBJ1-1	CASSLAPGQGTEAFF
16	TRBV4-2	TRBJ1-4	CASSQVSPATNEKLFF
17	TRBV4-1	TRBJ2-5	CASSQLYGTSGRETQYF
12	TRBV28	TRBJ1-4	CASSLTGRKLFF
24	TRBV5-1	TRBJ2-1	CASSLWDRAVVLAGEKWSYNEQFF
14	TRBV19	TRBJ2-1	CASTRAGVSNEQFF
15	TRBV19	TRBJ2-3	CASSTSGTASYTQYF
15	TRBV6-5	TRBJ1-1	CASSFSWQGNTEAFF
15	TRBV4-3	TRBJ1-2	CASSQEVGVNYGYTF
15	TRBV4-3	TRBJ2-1	CASSQDPTGVLEQFF
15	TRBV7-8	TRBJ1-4	CASSLARDRREKLFF
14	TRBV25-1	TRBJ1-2	CASSEFENNYGYTF
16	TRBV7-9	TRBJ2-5	CASSLPGQGFRETQYF
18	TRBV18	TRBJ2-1	CASSHRSTSGAGYNEQFF
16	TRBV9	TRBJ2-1	CASSATDRPPNNEQFF
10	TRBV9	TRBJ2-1	CASELMVRFF
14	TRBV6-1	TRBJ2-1	CASRRGGSYNEQFF
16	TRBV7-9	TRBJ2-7	CASSFRLAGVSYEQYF
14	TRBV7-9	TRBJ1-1	CASSDFGRDTEAFF
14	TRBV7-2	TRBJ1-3	CASSPGTAGNTIYF
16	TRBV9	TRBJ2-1	CASSAGTVSVYNEQFF
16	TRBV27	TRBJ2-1	CASSSGLAETYNEQFF
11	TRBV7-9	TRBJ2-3	CASSFHYTQYF
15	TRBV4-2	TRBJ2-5	CASSQGQDRAETQYF
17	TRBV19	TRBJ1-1	CASTPSADYGVNTEAFF
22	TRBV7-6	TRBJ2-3	CASSLTRFGGRGKKSAPDTQYF
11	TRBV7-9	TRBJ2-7	CASSFTYEQYF
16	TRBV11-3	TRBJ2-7	CASSTRTSGRSDEQYF
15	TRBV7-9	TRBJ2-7	CASSPQGNRVYEQYF
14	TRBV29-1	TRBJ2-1	CSVAGSGDYNEQFF
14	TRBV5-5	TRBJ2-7	CASTQVMGSYEQYF
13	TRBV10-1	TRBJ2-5	CASSPDRRETQYF
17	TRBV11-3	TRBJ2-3	CASSLAVPARYLDTQYF
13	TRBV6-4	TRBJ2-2	CASRTTGTGELFF
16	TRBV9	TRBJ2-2	CASSVGGSVNTGELFF
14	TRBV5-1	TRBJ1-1	CASSFGGLNTEAFF
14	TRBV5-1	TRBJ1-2	CASSLSGQPIGYTF
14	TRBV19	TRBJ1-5	CASSMDYSNQPQHF
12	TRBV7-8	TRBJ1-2	CASSFAGEGYTF
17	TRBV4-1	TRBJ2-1	CASSQGGRGRAGVEQFF